Listed below are T cell receptor beta chains from one sample, sequenced in a study of T cells in Graves' hyperthyroidism and ophthalmopathy. TCRdb re-called the multiplex PCR reads with MiXCR, one entry per CDR3 protein. The table records roughly 360,000 distinct CDR3 sequences, approximately 12% of them present only once. Sample: blood. The receptor set was obtained from a man aged 25 to 40 with Graves' hyperthyroidism that later progressed to Graves' ophthalmopathy. The CDR3 runs from the conserved cysteine through the conserved F or W. The D gene is left open where the match is weak. The size of a clone is reported for some rows only, either as once, few or many, or as a class for expanded clones.

v_call	j_call	d_call	clone_size	cdr3_nt	cdr3_aa
TRBV28	TRBJ1-1	-	many	TGTGCCAGCAGTTTAAGAGAAGAGAACACTGAAGCTTTCTTT	CASSLREENTEAFF
TRBV5-5	TRBJ2-1	-	few	TGTGCCAGCAGCCCCGACCCTAGCGCGGGCTCCTACAATGAGCAGTTCTTC	CASSPDPSAGSYNEQFF
TRBV28	TRBJ1-1	-	many	TGTGCCAGCAGTCTATGGACCACTGAAGCTTTCTTT	CASSLWTTEAFF
TRBV10-3	TRBJ2-7	-	-	TGTGCCATCGGACCAGGGGCCTCCTACGAGCAGTACTTC	CAIGPGASYEQYF
TRBV5-5	TRBJ1-1	-	-	TGTGCCAGCAGCCTAGTTGTGGGCCTGGGGAACACTGAAGCTTTCTTT	CASSLVVGLGNTEAFF
TRBV2	TRBJ1-5	-	-	TGTGCCAGCAGCCCGACGGTCAGCTTGCCCCAGCATTTT	CASSPTVSLPQHF
TRBV11-3	TRBJ2-3	-	-	TGTGCCAGCAGCTTAGATAATCGGGGGCGCCTTTCCACAGATACGCAGTATTTT	CASSLDNRGRLSTDTQYF
TRBV5-1	TRBJ1-5	-	few	TGCGCCAGCAGCTTGGACACGCATCAGCCCCAGCATTTT	CASSLDTHQPQHF
TRBV6-1	TRBJ2-6	-	few	TGTGCCAGCCGTCCGATAATATTCTCTGGGGCCAACGTCCTGACTTTC	CASRPIIFSGANVLTF
TRBV28	TRBJ1-5	-	many	TGTGCCAGCAGTCCGGCAGGGGTCAATCAGCCCCAGCATTTT	CASSPAGVNQPQHF
TRBV9	TRBJ2-2	-	-	TGTGCCAGCAGCGTAACTGGGGCTTGGGACACCGGGGAGCTGTTTTTT	CASSVTGAWDTGELFF
TRBV9	TRBJ1-6	-	-	TGTGCCAGCAGCGCAGGACAGAGCGATAATTCACCCCTCCACTTT	CASSAGQSDNSPLHF
TRBV29-1	TRBJ2-4	-	few	TGCAGCGCTGGCATGAAGGGCCTGGACATTCAGTACTTC	CSAGMKGLDIQYF
TRBV7-6	TRBJ2-7	-	many	TGTGCCAGCAGCTCCGGACCAGGAAATTCCTACGAGCAGTACTTC	CASSSGPGNSYEQYF
TRBV12-3/TRBV12-4	TRBJ2-7	TRBD2	-	TGTGCCAGCAGGTCGCGGGGGTACTCGGACGAGCAGTACTTC	CASRSRGYSDEQYF
TRBV9	TRBJ1-2	-	many	TGTGCCAGCAGCGTAGGTGACGCCTATGGCTACACCTTC	CASSVGDAYGYTF
TRBV29-1	TRBJ1-6	-	-	TGCAGCGTCAGGGGCGCCTATAATTCACCCCTCCACTTT	CSVRGAYNSPLHF
TRBV18	TRBJ1-1	TRBD1	many	TGTGCCAGCTCACCAATGACAGGGGAGAACACTGAAGCTTTCTTT	CASSPMTGENTEAFF
TRBV20-1	TRBJ2-2	-	few	TGCAGTGCTAGAGATTGGCAGGCGGACACCGGGGAGCTGTTTTTT	CSARDWQADTGELFF
TRBV29-1	TRBJ1-6	-	-	TGCAGCTTAAAAGACCGGGCCGATTCACCCCTCCACTTT	CSLKDRADSPLHF
TRBV5-1	TRBJ2-1	TRBD1	many	TGCGCCAGCAGCTTCGGACAGGGAAACAATGAGCAGTTCTTC	CASSFGQGNNEQFF
TRBV7-3	TRBJ1-5	-	many	TGTGCCAGCAGCTTCCGCAGGGGCAATCAGCCCCAGCATTTT	CASSFRRGNQPQHF
TRBV11-3	TRBJ1-4	TRBD1	many	TGTGCCAGCAGCTCCTGGGGACAGGGCAATGAAAAACTGTTTTTT	CASSSWGQGNEKLFF
TRBV5-6	TRBJ2-7	TRBD1	many	TGTGCCAGCAGCCCCGACAGGGGTCGGTACGAGCAGTACTTC	CASSPDRGRYEQYF
TRBV28	TRBJ2-2	-	many	TGTGCCAGCAGTTTAACAGGTTACACCGGGGAGCTGTTTTTT	CASSLTGYTGELFF